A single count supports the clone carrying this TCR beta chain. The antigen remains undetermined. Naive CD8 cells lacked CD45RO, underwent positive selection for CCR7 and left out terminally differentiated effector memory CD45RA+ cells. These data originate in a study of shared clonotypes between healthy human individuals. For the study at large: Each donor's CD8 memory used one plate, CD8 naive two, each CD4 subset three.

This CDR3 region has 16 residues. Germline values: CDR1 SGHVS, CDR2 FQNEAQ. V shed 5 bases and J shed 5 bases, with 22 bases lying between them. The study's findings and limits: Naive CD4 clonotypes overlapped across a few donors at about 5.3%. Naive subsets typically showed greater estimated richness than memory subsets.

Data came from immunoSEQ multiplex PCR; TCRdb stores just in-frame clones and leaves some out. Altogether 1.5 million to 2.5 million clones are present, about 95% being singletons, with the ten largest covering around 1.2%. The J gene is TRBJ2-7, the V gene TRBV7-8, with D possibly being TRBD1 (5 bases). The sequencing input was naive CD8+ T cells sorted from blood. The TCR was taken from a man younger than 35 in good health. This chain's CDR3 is CASSLPDSLSPNEQYF. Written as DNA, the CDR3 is TGTGCCAGCAGCCTCCCCGACAGCCTCTCCCCCAACGAGCAGTACTTC.